The present T cell receptor beta chain was sequenced within a study of T cells after yellow fever vaccination. Study context: Libraries from low-cell-number fractions were prepared with the SMART-Seq v4 Ultra Low Input RNA kit. General study points: FACS-sorted repertoires could contain abundant clonotypes contaminating from the bulk population.

Generation of TCR cDNA used 5'RACE template switching (which added a universal primer site and UMIs). TCRdb analysed the 5' RACE reads with MiXCR anew, one entry per CDR3 protein. The sample holds about 510,000 distinct CDR3 sequences; roughly 22% are singletons and the top ten take around 17%. Germline lookup yields CDR1 SGDLS and CDR2 YYNGEE. This CDR3 has 13 residues. Between the trimmed V and J ends, which lost 2 bases and 0 bases, there was a span of 5 bases. This clonotype occurred a few times. The target antigen is unknown. This chain uses TRBV9 with TRBJ1-2, with D unresolved. This specimen consisted of PBMCs, obtained about 21 days after the first yellow fever vaccination. The sequence was obtained from a man aged 18 to 30 who received the YFV17D yellow fever vaccine. CDR3 in amino acids: CASSVEPNYGYTF. DNA for the CDR3: TGTGCCAGCAGCGTTGAGCCTAACTATGGCTACACCTTC.